This is a list of T cell receptor beta chains from one sample in a study of shared clonotypes between healthy human individuals. Data came from immunoSEQ multiplex PCR; TCRdb stores just in-frame clones and leaves some out. The profile covers a few hundred thousand clones, with around 95% appearing a single time and over 0.09% taken by the ten largest. The specimen was naive CD8+ T cells sorted from blood. The source is a woman aged 25 to 39 in good health. CDR3s include the opening cysteine and the closing phenylalanine or tryptophan. D genes are given only for firm matches. Size is stated for part of the rows, as once, few or many counts, or as a class when the clone is expanded.

CDR3 DNA: TGTGCCAGCAGTTTCCAAGTCACTGAAGCTTTCTTT; CDR3 protein: CASSFQVTEAFF; J gene: TRBJ1-1; D gene: .; V gene: TRBV28; clone size: .
CDR3 DNA: TGTGCCAGCAGCTTTCGGCCCAAGGGGTCCCACGAGCAGTACTTC; CDR3 protein: CASSFRPKGSHEQYF; J gene: TRBJ2-7; D gene: .; V gene: TRBV7-2; clone size: .
CDR3 DNA: TGTGCCAGCCGGGACAGGGGGAGAGACGAGCAGTACTTC; CDR3 protein: CASRDRGRDEQYF; J gene: TRBJ2-7; D gene: TRBD1; V gene: TRBV2; clone size: .
CDR3 DNA: TGTGCCAGCAGTGGGGGACAGGGGGCTAAGAACACTGAAGCTTTCTTT; CDR3 protein: CASSGGQGAKNTEAFF; J gene: TRBJ1-1; D gene: TRBD1; V gene: TRBV28; clone size: .
CDR3 DNA: TGTGCCAGCGCGGTCTCGCGGACTAGCACAGATACGCAGTATTTT; CDR3 protein: CASAVSRTSTDTQYF; J gene: TRBJ2-3; D gene: .; V gene: TRBV5-6; clone size: .
CDR3 DNA: TGTGCCAGTAGTATTCCCTTTTACAATGAGCAGTTCTTC; CDR3 protein: CASSIPFYNEQFF; J gene: TRBJ2-1; D gene: .; V gene: TRBV19; clone size: .
CDR3 DNA: TGCAGCGCCGCATCCGGGACTGTACATAGCACAGATACGCAGTATTTT; CDR3 protein: CSAASGTVHSTDTQYF; J gene: TRBJ2-3; D gene: .; V gene: TRBV29-1; clone size: .
CDR3 DNA: TGTGCCTGGACCCAGGGAGGGGCCAACGTCCTGACTTTC; CDR3 protein: CAWTQGGANVLTF; J gene: TRBJ2-6; D gene: .; V gene: TRBV30; clone size: .
CDR3 DNA: TGTGCCAGCAGTGAATACGACAGGGTATACGAGCAGTACTTC; CDR3 protein: CASSEYDRVYEQYF; J gene: TRBJ2-7; D gene: TRBD1; V gene: TRBV6-1; clone size: .
CDR3 DNA: TGTGCCAGCAGTTCTAGGACAGGCTCCTACAATGAGCAGTTCTTC; CDR3 protein: CASSSRTGSYNEQFF; J gene: TRBJ2-1; D gene: TRBD1; V gene: TRBV27; clone size: .
CDR3 DNA: TGTGCCACCAGCTCCCGGGCATTCATGGTTGAGCAGTTCTTC; CDR3 protein: CATSSRAFMVEQFF; J gene: TRBJ2-1; D gene: .; V gene: TRBV15; clone size: .
CDR3 DNA: TGCAGCCCGGGGGGAATCCACTTC; CDR3 protein: CSPGGIHF; J gene: TRBJ2-5; D gene: TRBD2; V gene: TRBV29-1; clone size: .
CDR3 DNA: TGCGCCAGCAGCTTAACAGGGGGAGGCAATCAGCCCCAGCATTTT; CDR3 protein: CASSLTGGGNQPQHF; J gene: TRBJ1-5; D gene: TRBD1; V gene: TRBV5-1; clone size: .
CDR3 DNA: TGTGCCAGCAGCTCCAACTCCCGGGGGGCTGAAGCTTTCTTT; CDR3 protein: CASSSNSRGAEAFF; J gene: TRBJ1-1; D gene: .; V gene: TRBV9; clone size: .
CDR3 DNA: TGTGCCAGCAGTTTATCGAGGGGGACGGTAATTGGCTACACCTTC; CDR3 protein: CASSLSRGTVIGYTF; J gene: TRBJ1-2; D gene: .; V gene: TRBV27; clone size: .
CDR3 DNA: TGTGCCAGCAGTGAAGCGCTTCGGACCCAAACAGGTCCTACCTTC; CDR3 protein: CASSEALRTQTGPTF; J gene: TRBJ1-2; D gene: .; V gene: TRBV2; clone size: .
CDR3 DNA: TGTGCCAGCAGCTTAGCAAAGACAGGGTACACTGAAGCTTTCTTT; CDR3 protein: CASSLAKTGYTEAFF; J gene: TRBJ1-1; D gene: TRBD1; V gene: TRBV11-2; clone size: .
CDR3 DNA: TGTGCCAGCAGCCCCCCAAGGAGCAGCCACGAGCAGTACTTC; CDR3 protein: CASSPPRSSHEQYF; J gene: TRBJ2-7; D gene: .; V gene: TRBV13; clone size: once
CDR3 DNA: TGCGCCAGCAGCTTGGATCCACAGTTGCCCGTTGGCTACACCTTC; CDR3 protein: CASSLDPQLPVGYTF; J gene: TRBJ1-2; D gene: .; V gene: TRBV5-1; clone size: .
CDR3 DNA: TGTGCCAGCAGTTTAACGGGAAACTACGAGCAGTACTTC; CDR3 protein: CASSLTGNYEQYF; J gene: TRBJ2-7; D gene: .; V gene: TRBV27; clone size: .
CDR3 DNA: TGTGCCACCGGAAGGGGGTACAATGAGCAGTTCTTC; CDR3 protein: CATGRGYNEQFF; J gene: TRBJ2-1; D gene: .; V gene: TRBV19; clone size: few
CDR3 DNA: TGTGCCAGTAGTGACGGCTACGAGCAGTACTTC; CDR3 protein: CASSDGYEQYF; J gene: TRBJ2-7; D gene: .; V gene: TRBV19; clone size: once
CDR3 DNA: TGTGCCAGCAGTCTCGGTTCTAGCGGGTCCACCGGGGAGCTGTTTTTT; CDR3 protein: CASSLGSSGSTGELFF; J gene: TRBJ2-2; D gene: TRBD2; V gene: TRBV27; clone size: .
CDR3 DNA: TGTGCCAGCAGCTTGGCCGGGCAGGATCAGGTACCCCTCCACTTT; CDR3 protein: CASSLAGQDQVPLHF; J gene: TRBJ1-6; D gene: .; V gene: TRBV5-4; clone size: .
CDR3 DNA: TGTGCCAGCAGTGTCCAGGCCAGGACAGGGATCGAGCAGTACTTC; CDR3 protein: CASSVQARTGIEQYF; J gene: TRBJ2-7; D gene: TRBD1; V gene: TRBV2; clone size: .
CDR3 DNA: TGCGCCAGCAGTGAGGGAACAGGACCTTATCCCTACGAGCAGTACTTC; CDR3 protein: CASSEGTGPYPYEQYF; J gene: TRBJ2-7; D gene: .; V gene: TRBV10-1; clone size: .
CDR3 DNA: TGTGCCAGCAGCGACTCCTACGAGCAGTACTTC; CDR3 protein: CASSDSYEQYF; J gene: TRBJ2-7; D gene: .; V gene: TRBV13; clone size: once
CDR3 DNA: TGTGCCAGCAGCCAATACTCCGGGGAGCTGTTTTTT; CDR3 protein: CASSQYSGELFF; J gene: TRBJ2-2; D gene: .; V gene: TRBV14; clone size: .
CDR3 DNA: TGTGCCAGCAGTTTATCTCCCGCTGCTCCTAGCGGGAGGGCGAGCACAGATACGCAGTATTTT; CDR3 protein: CASSLSPAAPSGRASTDTQYF; J gene: TRBJ2-3; D gene: TRBD2; V gene: TRBV28; clone size: .
CDR3 DNA: TGTGCCTGGAGTGGGGGACGTGTTGAGCAGTTCTTC; CDR3 protein: CAWSGGRVEQFF; J gene: TRBJ2-1; D gene: .; V gene: TRBV30; clone size: .
CDR3 DNA: TGTGCCAGCAGCGGGAGCGGGAGTACAGATACGCAGTATTTT; CDR3 protein: CASSGSGSTDTQYF; J gene: TRBJ2-3; D gene: TRBD2; V gene: TRBV9; clone size: .
CDR3 DNA: TGTGCCAGCAGCTTAGTCTCTTACGAGCAGTACTTC; CDR3 protein: CASSLVSYEQYF; J gene: TRBJ2-7; D gene: .; V gene: TRBV11-2; clone size: .
CDR3 DNA: TGTGCCAGTACCCCCGGACAGATCTTTAGCAATCAGCCCCAGCATTTT; CDR3 protein: CASTPGQIFSNQPQHF; J gene: TRBJ1-5; D gene: .; V gene: TRBV19; clone size: once
CDR3 DNA: TGTGCCAGCAGCTTGGGATTCCGCGGGGAGACCCAGTACTTC; CDR3 protein: CASSLGFRGETQYF; J gene: TRBJ2-5; D gene: .; V gene: TRBV5-6; clone size: once
CDR3 DNA: TGCGCCAGCAGCCAAGACACCGGGGAGCTGTTTTTT; CDR3 protein: CASSQDTGELFF; J gene: TRBJ2-2; D gene: .; V gene: TRBV4-1; clone size: .
CDR3 DNA: TGTGCCACGGAAGGGAGGACCCAAGAGACCCAGTACTTC; CDR3 protein: CATEGRTQETQYF; J gene: TRBJ2-5; D gene: .; V gene: TRBV28; clone size: .
CDR3 DNA: TGTGCCTGGAGGCTAGGACTAGCGGGATTAACAGCAGATACGCAGTATTTT; CDR3 protein: CAWRLGLAGLTADTQYF; J gene: TRBJ2-3; D gene: TRBD2; V gene: TRBV30; clone size: .
CDR3 DNA: TGTGCCAGCAGTAATACTAGCGGCCGATCCAATGAGCAGTTCTTC; CDR3 protein: CASSNTSGRSNEQFF; J gene: TRBJ2-1; D gene: TRBD2; V gene: TRBV2; clone size: .
CDR3 DNA: TGTGCCAGCAGTTACGGCAGTGGGACTGAAGCTTTCTTT; CDR3 protein: CASSYGSGTEAFF; J gene: TRBJ1-1; D gene: .; V gene: TRBV6-5; clone size: .
CDR3 DNA: TGTGCCAGTAGCCCTGCAGTTTCCTATGGCTACACCTTC; CDR3 protein: CASSPAVSYGYTF; J gene: TRBJ1-2; D gene: .; V gene: TRBV19; clone size: .
CDR3 DNA: TGTGCCAGCACCGACGGGTCCTACGAGCAGTACTTC; CDR3 protein: CASTDGSYEQYF; J gene: TRBJ2-7; D gene: .; V gene: TRBV6-1; clone size: .
CDR3 DNA: TGTGCCAGTAGTACCTCCGGGGACAGGGACAAGTCGAACTATGGCTACACCTTC; CDR3 protein: CASSTSGDRDKSNYGYTF; J gene: TRBJ1-2; D gene: TRBD1; V gene: TRBV19; clone size: .
CDR3 DNA: TGCGCCAGCACCCCTCACGACAATCAGCCCCAGCATTTT; CDR3 protein: CASTPHDNQPQHF; J gene: TRBJ1-5; D gene: .; V gene: TRBV10-2; clone size: once
CDR3 DNA: TGTGCCAGCATCGACGGGGGTCGGGACTATGGCTACACCTTC; CDR3 protein: CASIDGGRDYGYTF; J gene: TRBJ1-2; D gene: .; V gene: TRBV6-1; clone size: .
CDR3 DNA: TGTGCCAGCAGTTTAGGCCTAGCGGGAAGATATGAGCAGTTCTTC; CDR3 protein: CASSLGLAGRYEQFF; J gene: TRBJ2-1; D gene: TRBD2; V gene: TRBV27; clone size: .